This entry lists 27 T cell receptor beta chains sequenced from one sample in a study of cytomegalovirus exposure and HLA in healthy donors. With 60 Vbeta and 13 Jbeta primers, the PCR was carried out. Profiled with immunoSEQ multiplex PCR; TCRdb holds only in-frame clones, not every one. The data contain 100,000 to 150,000 clones, 70% to 90% of them singletons. Input material: PBMCs. These TCRs come from a man between 18 and 35 years old in good health and CMV-seropositive.

The chain uses TRBV14 and TRBJ2-1, with a tentative D call TRBD2 (5 bases). Trimming cost V 3 bases and J 5 bases, with 5 bases left between them. CDR3 length: 12 amino acids. CDR1 is SGHDN and CDR2 is FVKESK in the germline V gene. CDR3 coding DNA: TGTGCCAGCAGCCAGGGAGACAATGAGCAGTTCTTC. It codes for CASSQGDNEQFF.

This clone was counted only a few times. The chain carries TRBV21-1 and TRBJ2-7; the table's D call TRBD1 went unverified against the DNA. TRBV21-1 is described as a pseudogene. CDR3 length: 11 residues. The CDR3: CASPQGREQYF. The CDR3 DNA is TGTGCCAGCCCACAGGGCCGCGAGCAGTACTTC.

The chain uses TRBV5-1 and TRBJ1-1; weak D call: TRBD1 (5 bases). Germline V gives CDR1 SGHRS, CDR2 YFSETQ. V lost 0 bases to trimming and J lost 8 bases, with 8 bases between them. This CDR3 has 12 amino acids. The CDR3 is CASSLAGGEAFF. CDR3 nucleotides: TGCGCCAGCAGCTTGGCCGGGGGAGAAGCTTTCTTT. Combining the CDR3 with reference TRBV5-1 and TRBJ1-1 gives the whole variable domain KAGVTQTPRYLIKTRGQQVTLSCSPISGHRSVSWYQQTPGQGLQFLFEYFSETQRNKGNFPGRFSGRQFSNSRSEMNVSTLELGDSALYLCASSLAGGEAFFGQGTRLTVV.

The V call is TRBV7-7, the J call TRBJ2-2; TRBD2 is a possible D gene (5 bases). The germline V and J ends were trimmed by 1 base and 8 bases, with 11 bases remaining between them. This CDR3 is 14 amino acids long. Germline V CDR1 and CDR2: SSHAT, FNYEAQ (reference sequence). CDR3: CASSLGNGEGELFF. The CDR3 bases are TGTGCCAGCAGCTTAGGCAACGGGGAGGGGGAGCTGTTTTTT.

This clone occurred a few times. The CDR3 nucleotides read TGTGCCAGCAGTGAAGCTTCCACTAACTATGGCTACACCTTC. Translated, it gives CASSEASTNYGYTF. This rearrangement joins TRBV6-1 to TRBJ1-2; D not resolved. CDR1 and CDR2 from the germline V gene are MNHNS and SASEGT. The CDR3 is 14 amino acids. The V gene lost 0 bases and the J gene lost 0 bases, with 5 bases spanning the gap.

This sequence joins TRBV30 and TRBJ2-1, with TRBD2 matching over 9 bases. The length of the CDR3 is 15 residues. In germline, CDR1 is GTSNPN, CDR2 SVGIG (reference sequence). The J segment lost 3 bases and the V segment lost 1 base, leaving 4 bases of the junction unmatched. CDR3 loop: CAWSGAGGNYNEQFF. The CDR3 bases are TGTGCCTGGAGTGGTGCGGGGGGGAACTACAATGAGCAGTTCTTC.

The chain couples TRBV13 to TRBJ1-2; a weak D match, TRBD1 (6 bases). V was cut by 9 bases and J by 10 bases, with 24 bases left in between. Germline CDR1 and CDR2: PRHDT and FYEKMQ (reference sequence). The CDR3 totals 14 residues. The CDR3: CASSHGTISSVYTF. The CDR3 DNA sequence: TGTGCCAGTAGCCACGGGACAATCAGCTCGGTCTACACCTTC.

The rearrangement uses TRBV5-1 and TRBJ2-7; 8 bases map to TRBD1. The CDR3 sequence is 15 residues long. Germline V gene lookup returns CDR1 SGHRS and CDR2 YFSETQ. The junction had 6 bases not matched to a gene; V was cut back by 4 bases and J by 0 bases. The CDR3 sequence is CASSELQGGSYEQYF. In DNA form, the CDR3 reads TGCGCCAGCAGCGAGCTACAGGGGGGCTCCTACGAGCAGTACTTC.

The chain has TRBV10-2 and TRBJ1-1, with D maybe TRBD1 (6 bases). With 0 bases removed from V and 5 bases from J, the gap between germline ends came to 16 bases. The CDR3 is made up of 16 amino acids. CDR1 and CDR2 from the germline V gene are WSHSY and SAAADI. The CDR3 DNA reads as TGCGCCAGCAGTGAGTCGATGTGGGGGCGCCGGACTGAAGCTTTCTTT. It encodes CASSESMWGRRTEAFF.

The chain recombines TRBV10-2 with TRBJ2-7, with 11 bases identical to TRBD2. Per germline, CDR1 WSHSY and CDR2 SAAADI. This CDR3 is built from 15 residues. V lost 6 bases and J lost 4; bases outside the gene matches: 8. The DNA of the CDR3 is TGCGCCAGCAGAGCCGGGACTAGCGGCACATACGAGCAGTACTTC. The encoded protein is CASRAGTSGTYEQYF.

In nucleotides, the CDR3 is TGTGCCAGCAGCTTCCCCACCGGGAACACTGAAGCTTTCTTT. Translated: CASSFPTGNTEAFF. This sequence joins TRBV5-6 and TRBJ1-1, with D uncertain. The ends were cut back, 2 bases at V and 1 base at J, with 9 bases in the middle. This CDR3 comprises 14 residues. Germline V gives CDR1 SGHDT, CDR2 YYEEEE. Full variable domain (remainder filled in from reference TRBV5-6 and TRBJ1-1): DAGVTQSPTHLIKTRGQQVTLRCSPKSGHDTVSWYQQALGQGPQFIFQYYEEEERQRGNFPDRFSGHQFPNYSSELNVNALLLGDSALYLCASSFPTGNTEAFFGQGTRLTVV.

The V call is TRBV27, the J call TRBJ2-1; 8 nucleotides line up with TRBD1. V shed 2 bases, J shed 6 bases, and the junction held 3 bases outside the gene matches. The CDR3 totals 14 residues. CDR1 and CDR2 (germline): MNHEY, SMNVEV (reference sequence). The CDR3 nucleotides read TGTGCCAGCAGTTTACAGGGGGCGTTCAATGAGCAGTTCTTC. This gives the protein CASSLQGAFNEQFF.

The V and J genes are TRBV5-1 and TRBJ1-6; D not resolved. Germline CDR1 is SGHRS and CDR2 is YFSETQ. Trimming removed 4 bases at V and 7 bases at J, with 15 bases between. This CDR3 contains 15 residues. Here the CDR3 reads CASSEESLGNSPLHF. DNA for the CDR3: TGCGCCAGCAGCGAGGAGAGCCTTGGGAATTCACCCCTCCACTTT.

This chain uses TRBV2 with TRBJ2-7; possibly TRBD2 for D (5 bases). Looked up from germline, CDR1 is SNHLY and CDR2 is FYNNEI. V was shortened by 8 bases and J by 5 bases, with 13 bases between the two germline ends. The CDR3 is made up of 12 amino acids. In DNA form, the CDR3 reads TGTGCCAGCGGTGGCCGGAGGAACGAGCAGTACTTC. Its translation: CASGGRRNEQYF.

The CDR3 region is CASSVVSATNEKLFF. The DNA of the CDR3 is TGTGCCAGCAGCGTAGTTTCTGCAACTAATGAAAAACTGTTTTTT. The rearrangement uses TRBV9 and TRBJ1-4; D unclear. This CDR3 has 15 residues. Germline V gene lookup returns CDR1 SGDLS and CDR2 YYNGEE. Trimming shortened V by 0 bases and J by 0 bases, and 6 bases separated the two germline ends.

This clone was seen only once. J is TRBJ1-2 and V is TRBV5-8; no definite D call. Germline assignment: CDR1 SGHTS and CDR2 YDEGEE. Trimming removed 0 bases from V and 1 base from J, with 10 bases in between. There are 15 residues in the CDR3. The DNA of the CDR3 is TGTGCCAGCAGCTTGGGACAATCAAATAACTATGGCTACACCTTC. This codes for CASSLGQSNNYGYTF.

The chain couples TRBV28 to TRBJ2-5; 9 positions match TRBD2. The CDR3 loop spans 16 amino acids. From germline, CDR1 is MDHEN and CDR2 SYDVKM. V trimming: 3 bases; J trimming: 8 bases; junction bases outside the gene matches: 13. The CDR3 region is CASSLGASGDASTQYF. The CDR3 region has the DNA TGTGCCAGCAGTTTGGGAGCTAGCGGGGATGCCTCAACCCAGTACTTC. Using reference TRBV28 and TRBJ2-5 for the parts outside the CDR3, the full variable domain is DVKVTQSSRYLVKRTGEKVFLECVQDMDHENMFWYRQDPGLGLRLIYFSYDVKMKEKGDIPEGYSVSREKKERFSLILESASTNQTSMYLCASSLGASGDASTQYFGPGTRLLVL.

The J gene is TRBJ1-5, the V gene TRBV18, with 7 nucleotides matching TRBD1. This CDR3 has 14 amino acids. V lost 3 bases, J lost 4 bases, and 3 bases stayed unmatched. Per germline, CDR1 KGHSH and CDR2 LQKENI. CDR3 in amino acids: CASSPGTANQPQHF. The CDR3 DNA sequence: TGTGCCAGCTCACCTGGGACAGCAAATCAGCCCCAGCATTTT.

The V gene is TRBV7-6, the J gene TRBJ2-3; TRBD2 agrees at 9 bases. With 5 bases clipped from V and 1 base from J, the junction kept 7 bases outside the gene matches. The V gene's germline CDR1 is SGHVS and CDR2 FNYEAQ. The CDR3 runs to 16 residues. CDR3 region: CASSALAGLGTDTQYF. The DNA of the CDR3 is TGTGCCAGCAGCGCCCTAGCGGGGTTAGGCACAGATACGCAGTATTTT.

The V and J genes are TRBV7-2 and TRBJ1-1; D remains unclear. The CDR3 extends over 14 amino acids. CDR1 and CDR2 (germline): SGHTA, FQGNSA. V lost 3 bases to trimming and J lost 5 bases, with 13 bases between them. The CDR3 nucleotides are TGTGCCAGCAGCTTCACGGGAGGATCAACTGAAGCTTTCTTT. It codes for CASSFTGGSTEAFF.

This clone has more than one count but fewer than ten. The chain couples TRBV4-1 to TRBJ1-1; D is unclear. The V and J ends lost 4 bases and 6 bases respectively, with 15 bases between them. Germline values: CDR1 MGHRA, CDR2 YSYEKL. This CDR3 comprises 14 residues. This CDR3 reads CASSLLGEGSEAFF. DNA of the CDR3: TGCGCCAGCAGCCTTTTGGGAGAGGGTTCTGAAGCTTTCTTT.

The chain recombines TRBV13 with TRBJ2-1; 7 bases line up with TRBD2. The CDR3 totals 14 residues. The ends lost 7 bases at V and 4 bases at J; junction bases unmatched: 7. Germline assignment: CDR1 PRHDT and CDR2 FYEKMQ (reference sequence). In nucleotides, the CDR3 is TGTGCCAGCATCCTAAAGCGGGGTTACAATGAGCAGTTCTTC. Protein: CASILKRGYNEQFF.

The CDR3 DNA reads TGTGCCAGCTCATCAGACTCTGGGGCCAACGTCCTGACTTTC. Protein: CASSSDSGANVLTF. The V call is TRBV18, the J call TRBJ2-6; the D is unclear. Germline V gene lookup returns CDR1 KGHSH and CDR2 LQKENI. This CDR3 contains 14 residues. V dropped 5 bases and J dropped 0 bases, with 5 bases sitting between them.

V and J are TRBV5-4 and TRBJ2-5; D unresolved. Per germline, CDR1 SGHNT and CDR2 YYREEE (reference sequence). Deletions cut 1 base from V and 5 bases from J, with 9 bases between. The CDR3 has 13 amino acids. CDR3 coding DNA: TGTGCCAGCAGCTTGTTAGTCTCGGAGACCCAGTACTTC. It encodes CASSLLVSETQYF.

V and J are TRBV5-6 and TRBJ1-4; 8 bases align to TRBD1. Germline V gene data show CDR1 as SGHDT and CDR2 as YYEEEE. The CDR3 totals 14 residues. J gave up 8 bases and V 2 bases, and 5 bases lay outside the gene matches. The CDR3 sequence: CASSLGDRLEKLFF. CDR3 bases: TGTGCCAGCAGCTTAGGGGACAGGTTGGAAAAACTGTTTTTT.

V usage is TRBV7-9 and J usage is TRBJ2-7, with 7 bases identical to TRBD1. Per germline, CDR1 SEHNR and CDR2 FQNEAQ (reference sequence). Trimming cost V 0 bases and J 0 bases; bases outside gene matches: 2. The CDR3 sequence is 15 residues long. In nucleotides, the CDR3 is TGTGCCAGCAGCTTAGCTCCAGGGGGCTCCTACGAGCAGTACTTC. Protein: CASSLAPGGSYEQYF. The whole variable domain, filled in from reference TRBV7-9 and TRBJ2-7, reads DTGVSQNPRHKITKRGQNVTFRCDPISEHNRLYWYRQTLGQGPEFLTYFQNEAQLEKSRLLSDRFSAERPKGSFSTLEIQRTEQGDSAMYLCASSLAPGGSYEQYFGPGTRLTVT.

The chain carries TRBV13 and TRBJ2-7; 8 nucleotides match TRBD2. The CDR3 is made up of 12 amino acids. The J segment lost 7 bases and the V segment lost 5 bases, leaving 4 bases of the junction unmatched. CDR1 is PRHDT, CDR2 FYEKMQ, per germline (reference sequence). The CDR3 loop is CASSPGGREQYF. The DNA of the CDR3 is TGTGCCAGCAGCCCGGGCGGGAGGGAGCAGTACTTC. Full variable domain (rest looked up from reference TRBV13 and TRBJ2-7): AAGVIQSPRHLIKEKRETATLKCYPIPRHDTVYWYQQGPGQDPQFLISFYEKMQSDKGSIPDRFSAQQFSDYHSELNMSSLELGDSALYFCASSPGGREQYFGPGTRLTVT.